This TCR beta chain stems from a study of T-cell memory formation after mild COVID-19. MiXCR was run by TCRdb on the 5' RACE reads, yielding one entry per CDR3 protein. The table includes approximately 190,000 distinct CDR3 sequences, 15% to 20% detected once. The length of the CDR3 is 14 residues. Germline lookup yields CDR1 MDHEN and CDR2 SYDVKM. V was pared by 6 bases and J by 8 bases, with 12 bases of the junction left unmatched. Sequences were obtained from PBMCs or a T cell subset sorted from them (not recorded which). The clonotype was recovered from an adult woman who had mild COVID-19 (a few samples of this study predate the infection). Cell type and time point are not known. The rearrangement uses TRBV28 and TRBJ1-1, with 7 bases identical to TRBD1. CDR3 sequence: CASRRYRDSGEAFF. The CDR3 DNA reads TGTGCCAGCAGACGCTACCGGGACAGCGGAGAAGCTTTCTTT.